This entry features one TCR beta chain sequence. These data come from a study of blood T cell repertoires in COVID-19. Method: immunoSEQ multiplex PCR; TCRdb's copy keeps in-frame clones and lacks some. The repertoire holds 150,000 or so clones, with over 70% as singletons. The CDR3 is 16 amino acids. V trimming: 2 bases; J trimming: 3 bases; junction bases outside the gene matches: 4. Germline loops: CDR1 LGHNA, CDR2 YSLEER. This clonotype originated in a woman aged 55-69 years with acute or convalescent COVID-19. Sequencing was done on a sample of peripheral blood. The V and J genes are TRBV4-3 and TRBJ1-2; 12 nucleotides align to TRBD1. This CDR3 is CASSQLGQGAYYGYTF. The DNA of the CDR3 is TGCGCCAGCAGCCAATTGGGACAGGGGGCTTACTATGGCTACACCTTC.